Shown below are 20 T cell receptor beta chains from a single sample sequenced in a study of blood T cells in healthy people across ages. With a J-beta primer mix and a sample-barcoded 5' primer, a second PCR ran 7 to 11 cycles. TCRdb passed the 5' RACE reads through MiXCR, listing each CDR3 protein once. The repertoire holds some 1.1 million distinct CDR3 sequences, more than 30% seen once, with around 12% in the top ten. Sequenced input: blood. The receptors were sampled from a man aged 18 to 30 in good health.

This clonotype has more than one count but fewer than ten. The rearrangement links TRBV15 to TRBJ1-1; the D gene is possibly TRBD1 (5 bases). Germline values: CDR1 LNHNV, CDR2 YYDKDF (reference sequence). The length of the CDR3 is 14 residues. V was pared by 4 bases and J by 2 bases, with 11 bases between. CDR3 in amino acids: CATSTLRANTEAFF. The CDR3 DNA reads as TGTGCCACCAGCACTCTCAGGGCTAACACTGAAGCTTTCTTT. Based on the CDR3 plus reference TRBV15 and TRBJ1-1, the full variable domain is DAMVIQNPRYQVTQFGKPVTLSCSQTLNHNVMYWYQQKSSQAPKLLFHYYDKDFNNEADTPDNFQSRRPNTSFCFLDIRSPGLGDTAMYLCATSTLRANTEAFFGQGTRLTVV.

The chain couples TRBV20-1 to TRBJ1-1; 7 bases line up with TRBD1. From germline, CDR1 is DFQATT and CDR2 SNEGSKA (reference sequence). The CDR3 runs 11 residues. CDR3 in DNA: TGCAGGACAGGGCCGGGGGCTGAAGCTTTCTTT. It encodes CRTGPGAEAFF.

The chain couples TRBV9 to TRBJ2-7; TRBD2 is a possible D gene (7 bases). This CDR3 comprises 15 residues. Trimming cost V 3 bases and J 2 bases, with 15 bases left between them. Germline V CDR1 and CDR2: SGDLS, YYNGEE. CDR3 sequence (DNA): TGTGCCAGCAGCGAGGGGGGGGCAGAACCCTACGAGCAGTACTTC. It specifies CASSEGGAEPYEQYF.

This clonotype was detected a few times. The V call is TRBV12-3 or TRBV12-4, the J call TRBJ1-1; 7 bases match TRBD1. The CDR3 totals 14 residues. V trimming: 3 bases; J trimming: 6 bases; junction bases outside the gene matches: 7. The CDR3 DNA reads as TGTGCCAGCAGTTTGACAGGGCCTCTCTCTGAAGCTTTCTTT. It encodes CASSLTGPLSEAFF.

This clonotype has a handful of counts. This chain joins TRBV27 and TRBJ2-1; either TRBD1 or TRBD2 may fit D (5 bases each). From germline, CDR1 is MNHEY and CDR2 SMNVEV (reference sequence). The CDR3 extends over 14 amino acids. Trimming pared 8 bases from V and 7 bases from J, leaving 18 bases between. CDR3 in DNA: TGTGCCAGCGATATATCGGGGACGTCGAATGAGCAGTTCTTC. This sequence encodes CASDISGTSNEQFF.

This clonotype was picked up a small number of times. The chain combines TRBV5-4 with TRBJ2-1; D is uncertain. Per the germline V gene, CDR1 is SGHNT and CDR2 is YYREEE (reference sequence). Trimming took 3 bases from V and 4 from J, leaving 14 bases between them. The CDR3 runs to 15 residues. CDR3 sequence (DNA): TGTGCCAGCAGCTCGAACAATGACGGATACAATGAGCAGTTCTTC. Protein sequence: CASSSNNDGYNEQFF. The whole variable domain, filled in from reference TRBV5-4 and TRBJ2-1, reads ETGVTQSPTHLIKTRGQQVTLRCSSQSGHNTVSWYQQALGQGPQFIFQYYREEENGRGNFPPRFSGLQFPNYSSELNVNALELDDSALYLCASSSNNDGYNEQFFGPGTRLTVL.

The chain recombines TRBV20-1 with TRBJ2-4, with 9 positions matching TRBD2. Per the germline V gene, CDR1 is DFQATT and CDR2 is SNEGSKA (reference sequence). The CDR3 length is 18 residues. Trimming took 3 bases from V and 0 from J; bases not matched to a gene: 12. The CDR3 here is CSASRLAGRYLAKNIQYF. The DNA of the CDR3 is TGCAGTGCTAGTCGGCTAGCGGGGCGTTACTTAGCCAAAAACATTCAGTACTTC.

The chain employs TRBV4-3 and TRBJ2-6; D remains ambiguous. The CDR3 totals 19 residues. From germline, CDR1 is LGHNA and CDR2 YSLEER. Trimming removed 0 bases at V and 2 bases at J, with 17 bases between. The CDR3 DNA sequence: TGCGCCAGCAGCCAAGATCCAGTGGTGCTTATAACTGGGGCCAACGTCCTGACTTTC. This gives the protein CASSQDPVVLITGANVLTF.

The chain is built from TRBV20-1 and TRBJ1-5, with D possibly matching TRBD1 (5 bases). The CDR3 spans 14 residues. Trimming removed 6 bases at V and 6 bases at J, with 18 bases between. In germline, CDR1 is DFQATT, CDR2 SNEGSKA (reference sequence). The CDR3 is CSAGQGDGGQPQHF. The DNA of the CDR3 is TGCAGTGCCGGCCAGGGTGACGGAGGTCAGCCCCAGCATTTT.

This clonotype occurred once. V is TRBV7-7 and J is TRBJ2-3, with 9 nucleotides matching TRBD2. Germline values: CDR1 SSHAT, CDR2 FNYEAQ (reference sequence). This CDR3 region has 15 residues. CDR3 residues: CAGSLSGGNGDTQYF. The CDR3 coding sequence is TGTGCTGGCAGCTTAAGCGGGGGGAATGGAGATACGCAGTATTTT.

This chain links TRBV3-1 with TRBJ2-3, with D perhaps TRBD1 (6 bases). The CDR3 covers 16 residues. V was cut by 4 bases and J by 2 bases, with 16 bases left in between. Germline CDR1 is LGHDT and CDR2 is YNNKEL (reference sequence). CDR3 region: CASSRPRTEITDTQYF. In DNA form, the CDR3 reads TGTGCCAGCAGCCGCCCTCGGACAGAAATCACAGATACGCAGTATTTT.

The genes are TRBV20-1 and TRBJ2-7, with TRBD1 matching over 9 bases. CDR3 size: 17 residues. V was pared by 0 bases and J by 3 bases, with 12 bases of the junction left unmatched. Per germline, CDR1 DFQATT and CDR2 SNEGSKA (reference sequence). The CDR3 reads CSARDPSPGTGYYEQYF. The CDR3 coding sequence is TGCAGTGCTAGAGATCCCAGTCCTGGGACAGGGTACTACGAGCAGTACTTC.

The V call is TRBV3-1, the J call TRBJ2-1; tentative D call: TRBD1 (6 bases). The CDR3 runs 17 residues. V gave up 2 bases and J gave up 10 bases, with 24 bases separating them. CDR1 and CDR2 (germline): LGHDT, YNNKEL (reference sequence). Written as DNA, the CDR3 is TGTGCCAGCAGCCAACACTTAGAAGGGGGTTCTTCCTACGAGCAGTTCTTC. Translating it yields CASSQHLEGGSSYEQFF.

This clonotype was counted many times. CDR3 nucleotide sequence: TGCAGCGTTGTTTCGGTCGCTGATGAGCAGTACTTC. Protein product: CSVVSVADEQYF. The chain links TRBV29-1 to TRBJ2-7; D remains unclear. Between the trimmed V and J ends, which lost 4 bases and 7 bases, there was a span of 14 bases. This CDR3 is 12 amino acids long. Per the germline V gene, CDR1 is SQVTM and CDR2 is ANQGSEA.

This chain joins TRBV12-3 or TRBV12-4 and TRBJ1-2; D gene uncertain. The CDR3 contains 14 residues. The V and J ends lost 2 bases and 6 bases respectively, with 13 bases between them. The CDR3 is CASSLRAGTNGYTF. CDR3 DNA sequence: TGTGCCAGCAGTTTACGGGCAGGTACAAATGGCTACACCTTC.

In its sample, this clonotype was seen a few times. V usage is TRBV5-1 and J usage is TRBJ2-1, with a possible D match to TRBD1 (5 bases). Germline V gene sequence: CDR1 SGHRS, CDR2 YFSETQ. Trimming cost V 3 bases and J 3 bases, with 13 bases left between them. The CDR3 consists of 15 residues. The CDR3 bases are TGCGCCAGCAGCTCAACGGACACCAGCTACAATGAGCAGTTCTTC. It encodes CASSSTDTSYNEQFF.

This clonotype has more than one count but fewer than ten. This rearrangement joins TRBV7-6 to TRBJ1-4, with TRBD1 identical over 8 bases. In germline, CDR1 is SGHVS, CDR2 FNYEAQ. The CDR3 has 15 residues. Trimming took 5 bases from V and 6 from J; bases not matched to a gene: 8. The CDR3 DNA follows: TGTGCCAGCAGCCCTAGGCAGGGGGCGGATGAAAAACTGTTTTTT. Protein product: CASSPRQGADEKLFF.

This clonotype has just a few counts. The CDR3 region is CSVPSSGGSYNEQFF. In DNA, the CDR3 is TGCAGCGTACCTTCTAGCGGGGGATCCTACAATGAGCAGTTCTTC. The rearrangement joins TRBV29-1 to TRBJ2-1; the match to TRBD2 covers 10 bases. Looked up from germline, CDR1 is SQVTM and CDR2 is ANQGSEA. J was trimmed by 1 base and V by 6 bases; bases with no gene match: 6. This CDR3 has 15 residues.

In its sample, this clonotype was seen a few times. The chain employs TRBV20-1 and TRBJ2-1; 14 bases fit TRBD2. After removal of 6 bases from V and 8 bases from J, the junction contained 12 bases not matched to a gene. Looked up from germline, CDR1 is DFQATT and CDR2 is SNEGSKA (reference sequence). The CDR3 extends over 16 amino acids. The CDR3 spells CSAGGLAGETFDEQFF. The CDR3 DNA reads as TGCAGTGCCGGGGGACTAGCGGGGGAAACTTTCGATGAGCAGTTCTTC.

V usage is TRBV12-3 or TRBV12-4 and J usage is TRBJ1-2, with a tentative D call TRBD1 (5 bases). V lost 5 bases and J lost 13, with 14 bases in between. CDR3 length equals 11 residues. CDR3: CASSQQAVGTF. CDR3 nucleotides: TGTGCCAGCAGTCAACAGGCAGTGGGCACCTTC.